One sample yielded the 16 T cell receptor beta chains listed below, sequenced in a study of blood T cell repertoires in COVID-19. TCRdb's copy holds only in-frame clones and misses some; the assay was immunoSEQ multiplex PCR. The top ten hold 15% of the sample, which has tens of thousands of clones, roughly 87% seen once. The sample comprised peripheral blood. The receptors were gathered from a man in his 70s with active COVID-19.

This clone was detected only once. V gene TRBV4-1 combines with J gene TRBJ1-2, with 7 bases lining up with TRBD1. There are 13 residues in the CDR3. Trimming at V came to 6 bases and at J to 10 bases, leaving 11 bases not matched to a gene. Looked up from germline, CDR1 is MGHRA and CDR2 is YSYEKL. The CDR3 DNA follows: TGCGCCAGCAGGCGTACGGGACAGTCATCCTACACCTTC. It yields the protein CASRRTGQSSYTF.

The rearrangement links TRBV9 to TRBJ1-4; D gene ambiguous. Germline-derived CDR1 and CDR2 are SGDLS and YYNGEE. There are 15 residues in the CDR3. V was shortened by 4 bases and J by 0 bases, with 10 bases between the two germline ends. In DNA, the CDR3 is TGTGCCAGCAGCTCGACACCTGCAACTAATGAAAAACTGTTTTTT. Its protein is CASSSTPATNEKLFF.

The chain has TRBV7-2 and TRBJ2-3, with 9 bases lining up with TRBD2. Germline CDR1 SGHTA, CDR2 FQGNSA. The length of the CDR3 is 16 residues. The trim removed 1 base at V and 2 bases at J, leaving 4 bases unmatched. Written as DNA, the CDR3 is TGTGCCAGCAGCTTAGGGCCTAGCGGGAACACAGATACGCAGTATTTT. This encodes CASSLGPSGNTDTQYF. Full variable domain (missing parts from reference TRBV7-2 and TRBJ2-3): GAGVSQSPSNKVTEKGKDVELRCDPISGHTALYWYRQSLGQGLEFLIYFQGNSAPDKSGLPSDRFSAERTGGSVSTLTIQRTQQEDSAVYLCASSLGPSGNTDTQYFGPGTRLTVL.

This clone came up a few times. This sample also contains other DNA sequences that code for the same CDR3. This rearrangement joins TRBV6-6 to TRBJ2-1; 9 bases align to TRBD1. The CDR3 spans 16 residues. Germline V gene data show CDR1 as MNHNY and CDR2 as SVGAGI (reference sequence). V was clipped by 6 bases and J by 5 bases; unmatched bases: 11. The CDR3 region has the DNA TGTGCCAGCAGCCAAAAGGGACAGGGAGGGAACAATGAGCAGTTCTTC. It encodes CASSQKGQGGNNEQFF.

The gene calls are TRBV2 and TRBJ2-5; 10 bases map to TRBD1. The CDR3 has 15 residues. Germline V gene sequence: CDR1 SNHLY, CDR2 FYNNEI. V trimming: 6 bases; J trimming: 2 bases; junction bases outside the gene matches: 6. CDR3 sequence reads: CASSPGTGAQETQYF. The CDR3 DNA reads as TGTGCCAGCAGCCCCGGGACAGGGGCTCAAGAGACCCAGTACTTC.

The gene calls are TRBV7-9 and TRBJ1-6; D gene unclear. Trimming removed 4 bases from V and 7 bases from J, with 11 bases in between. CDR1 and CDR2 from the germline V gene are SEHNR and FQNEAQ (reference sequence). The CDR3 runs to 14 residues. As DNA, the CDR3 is TGTGCCAGCAGCTCCCTTGCGGGGAATTCACCCCTCCACTTT. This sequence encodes CASSSLAGNSPLHF.

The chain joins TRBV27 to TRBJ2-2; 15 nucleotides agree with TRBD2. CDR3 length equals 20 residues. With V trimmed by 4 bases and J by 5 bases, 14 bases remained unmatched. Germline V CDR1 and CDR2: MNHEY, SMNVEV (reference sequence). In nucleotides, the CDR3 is TGTGCCAGCAGTTCGCCGGGACTAGCGGGGGGCCGGAGAAGAACCGGGGAGCTGTTTTTT. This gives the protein CASSSPGLAGGRRRTGELFF.

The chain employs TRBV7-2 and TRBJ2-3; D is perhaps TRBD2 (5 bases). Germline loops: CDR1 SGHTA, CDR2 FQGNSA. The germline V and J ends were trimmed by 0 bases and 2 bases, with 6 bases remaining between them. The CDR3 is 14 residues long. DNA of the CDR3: TGTGCCAGCAGCTTAGCTAGCGCCACAGATACGCAGTATTTT. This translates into CASSLASATDTQYF.

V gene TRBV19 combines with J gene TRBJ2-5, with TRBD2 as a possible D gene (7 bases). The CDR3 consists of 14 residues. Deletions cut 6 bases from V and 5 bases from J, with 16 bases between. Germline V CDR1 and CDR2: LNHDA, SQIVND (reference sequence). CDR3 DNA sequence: TGTGCCAGTAGAAGGCCGGGGGGCGCGGAGACCCAGTACTTC. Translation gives CASRRPGGAETQYF.

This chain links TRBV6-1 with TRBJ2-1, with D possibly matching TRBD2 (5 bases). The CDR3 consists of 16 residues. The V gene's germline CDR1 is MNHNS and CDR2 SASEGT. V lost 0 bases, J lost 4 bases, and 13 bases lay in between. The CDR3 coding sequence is TGTGCCAGCAGTGAAGCCCCCAGCGGACGTTACAATGAGCAGTTCTTC. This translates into CASSEAPSGRYNEQFF.

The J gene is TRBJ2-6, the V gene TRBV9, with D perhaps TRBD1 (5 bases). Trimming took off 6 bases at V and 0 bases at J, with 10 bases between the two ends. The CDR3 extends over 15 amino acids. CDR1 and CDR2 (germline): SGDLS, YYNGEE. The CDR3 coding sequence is TGTGCCAGCATGCACAGGCCCTCTGGGGCCAACGTCCTGACTTTC. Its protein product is CASMHRPSGANVLTF.

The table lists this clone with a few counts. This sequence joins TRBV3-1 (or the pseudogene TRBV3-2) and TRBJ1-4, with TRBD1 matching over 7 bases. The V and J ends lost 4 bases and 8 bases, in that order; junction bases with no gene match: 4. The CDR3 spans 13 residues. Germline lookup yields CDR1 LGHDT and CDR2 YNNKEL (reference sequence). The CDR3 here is CASSRDSEEKLFF. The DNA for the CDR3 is TGTGCCAGCAGCCGGGACAGTGAGGAAAAACTGTTTTTT.

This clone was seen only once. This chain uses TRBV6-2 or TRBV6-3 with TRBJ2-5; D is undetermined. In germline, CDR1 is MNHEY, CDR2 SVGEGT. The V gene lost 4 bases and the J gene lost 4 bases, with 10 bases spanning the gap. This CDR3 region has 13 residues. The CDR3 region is CASSFDFRETQYF. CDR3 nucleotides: TGTGCCAGCAGTTTCGACTTCCGAGAGACCCAGTACTTC.

CDR3 nucleotide sequence: TGTGCCAGCCGAAACAGCCCCCCGGATTATGGCTACACCTTC. Translating gives CASRNSPPDYGYTF. V is TRBV27 and J is TRBJ1-2; D call uncertain. The CDR3 contains 14 residues. Germline V gene data show CDR1 as MNHEY and CDR2 as SMNVEV (reference sequence). V lost 8 bases and J lost 5, with 18 bases in between.

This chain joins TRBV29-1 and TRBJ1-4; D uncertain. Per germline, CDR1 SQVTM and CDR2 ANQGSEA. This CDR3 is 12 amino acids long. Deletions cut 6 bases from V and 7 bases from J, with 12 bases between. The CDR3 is CSVGLGGEKLFF. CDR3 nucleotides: TGCAGCGTGGGTCTTGGAGGTGAAAAACTGTTTTTT.

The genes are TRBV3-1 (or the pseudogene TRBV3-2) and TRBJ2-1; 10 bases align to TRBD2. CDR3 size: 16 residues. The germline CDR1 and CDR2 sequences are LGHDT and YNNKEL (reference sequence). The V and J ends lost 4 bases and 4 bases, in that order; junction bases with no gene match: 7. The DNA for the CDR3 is TGTGCCAGCAGCCCTCCCCGAGCGGGGGGGTACAATGAGCAGTTCTTC. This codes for CASSPPRAGGYNEQFF.